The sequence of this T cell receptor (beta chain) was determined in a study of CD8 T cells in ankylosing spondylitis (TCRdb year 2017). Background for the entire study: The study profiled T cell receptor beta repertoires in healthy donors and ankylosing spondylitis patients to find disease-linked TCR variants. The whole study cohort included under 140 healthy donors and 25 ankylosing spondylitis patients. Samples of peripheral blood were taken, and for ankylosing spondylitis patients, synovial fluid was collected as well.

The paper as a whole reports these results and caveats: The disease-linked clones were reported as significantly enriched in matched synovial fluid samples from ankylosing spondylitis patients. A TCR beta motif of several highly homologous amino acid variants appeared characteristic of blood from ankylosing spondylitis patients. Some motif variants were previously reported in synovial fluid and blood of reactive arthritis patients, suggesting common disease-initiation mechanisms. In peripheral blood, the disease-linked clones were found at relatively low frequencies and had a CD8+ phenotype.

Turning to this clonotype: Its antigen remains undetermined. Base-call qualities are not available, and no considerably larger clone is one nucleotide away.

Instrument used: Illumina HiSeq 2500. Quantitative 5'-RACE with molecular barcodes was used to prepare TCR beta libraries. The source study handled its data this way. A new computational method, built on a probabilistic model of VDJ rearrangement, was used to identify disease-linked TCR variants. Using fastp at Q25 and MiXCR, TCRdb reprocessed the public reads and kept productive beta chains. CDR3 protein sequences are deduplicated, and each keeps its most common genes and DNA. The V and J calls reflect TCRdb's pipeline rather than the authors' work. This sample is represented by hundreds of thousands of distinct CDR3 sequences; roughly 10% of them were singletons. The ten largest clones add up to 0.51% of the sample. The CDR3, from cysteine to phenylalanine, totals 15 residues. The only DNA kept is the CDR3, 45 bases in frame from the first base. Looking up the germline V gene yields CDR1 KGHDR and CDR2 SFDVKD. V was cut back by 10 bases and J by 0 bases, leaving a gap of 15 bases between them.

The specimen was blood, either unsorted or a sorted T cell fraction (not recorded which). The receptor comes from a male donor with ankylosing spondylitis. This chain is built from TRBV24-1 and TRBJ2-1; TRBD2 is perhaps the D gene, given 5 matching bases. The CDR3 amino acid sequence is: CATSGGGGSYNEQFF. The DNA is TGTGCCACGTCGGGCGGAGGAGGCTCCTACAATGAGCAGTTCTTC.